These 13 T cell receptor beta chains share one sample of origin, sequenced in a study of control samples from healthy donors and cancer patients. TCRdb's copy holds only in-frame clones and misses some; the assay was immunoSEQ multiplex PCR. The sample lists 150,000 or so clones, just under 95% occurring once. The sample consisted of blood. The receptors derive from a man between 18 and 35 years old in good health.

The chain uses TRBV11-3 and TRBJ2-3; TRBD1 aligns across 8 bases. The CDR3 is made up of 17 amino acids. Germline CDR1 SGHNT, CDR2 YENEEA. Trimming removed 5 bases from V and 4 bases from J; junction bases left unmatched: 14. CDR3 residues: CASSPGRGLTISDTQYF. The CDR3 DNA reads TGTGCCAGCAGCCCGGGCAGGGGGCTTACGATTTCAGATACGCAGTATTTT.

This chain joins TRBV19 and TRBJ1-1; 9 bases map to TRBD1. The V gene's germline CDR1 is LNHDA and CDR2 SQIVND (reference sequence). V lost 6 bases, J lost 7 bases, and 9 bases stayed unmatched. The CDR3 spans 14 residues. CDR3 sequence (DNA): TGTGCCAGTAGCCGGGACAGGGTCCACCTTGAAGCTTTCTTT. Its translation: CASSRDRVHLEAFF.

The chain recombines TRBV10-1 with TRBJ2-3, with D possibly being TRBD2 (6 bases). The CDR3 consists of 15 residues. Trimming removed 0 bases from V and 6 bases from J, with 13 bases in between. CDR1 and CDR2 (germline): WNHNN, SYGVQD (reference sequence). Here the CDR3 DNA reads TGCGCCAGCAGTGAGTCGTCCCCGGGGGTGGATACGCAGTATTTT. It yields the protein CASSESSPGVDTQYF.

The table lists this clone with a count of one. This chain joins TRBV6-5 and TRBJ2-1; no clear D. The CDR3 has 11 residues. V was pared by 11 bases and J by 5 bases, with 10 bases between. The germline V gene has CDR1 MNHEY and CDR2 SVGAGI. The CDR3 DNA reads TGTGCCGTAGGCAGGCACAATGAGCAGTTCTTC. Residues: CAVGRHNEQFF.

V gene TRBV11-2 combines with J gene TRBJ2-7; 9 bases are shared with TRBD2. The V and J ends lost 0 bases and 3 bases, in that order; junction bases with no gene match: 9. Germline loops: CDR1 SGHAT, CDR2 FQNNGV. The CDR3 totals 17 residues. CDR3 in DNA: TGTGCCAGCAGCTTAGATAGGATGGCTAGCGGGAACTACGAGCAGTACTTC. Translating gives CASSLDRMASGNYEQYF.

The chain links TRBV6-5 to TRBJ2-7; the D call may be TRBD1 or TRBD2 (5 bases each). Trimming left V 6 bases short and J 2 bases short, with 11 bases between. The CDR3 length is 13 residues. CDR1 is MNHEY and CDR2 is SVGAGI in the germline V gene. The CDR3 loop reads CASRGPRTYEQYF. For the CDR3, the DNA is TGTGCCAGCAGGGGACCGAGGACCTACGAGCAGTACTTC.

This clone has only a few counts. The chain uses TRBV2 and TRBJ2-1; tentatively, D is TRBD1 (6 bases). Germline CDR1 and CDR2: SNHLY and FYNNEI. The CDR3 totals 16 residues. Trimming left V 5 bases short and J 0 bases short, with 14 bases between. CDR3 sequence reads: CASSQGTFGSYNEQFF. In DNA form, the CDR3 reads TGTGCCAGCAGTCAAGGGACATTTGGCTCCTACAATGAGCAGTTCTTC.

Concerning this clone itself: A single base separates this from a much larger clone, so it may be a read error. This chain uses TRBV2 with TRBJ1-1; unclear D gene. The germline V gene has CDR1 SNHLY and CDR2 FYNNEI. There are 11 residues in the CDR3. Trimming pared 6 bases from V and 1 base from J, leaving 3 bases between. In DNA form, the CDR3 reads TGTGCCAGCAGGGCGAACACTGAAGCTTTCTTT. This encodes CASRANTEAFF.

CDR3 coding DNA: TGCGCCAGCAGCTTCGACAGCGGACCCACAGATACGCAGTATTTT. Residues: CASSFDSGPTDTQYF. The V and J genes are TRBV5-1 and TRBJ2-3; D is tentatively TRBD1 or TRBD2 (5 bases each). The germline CDR1 and CDR2 sequences are SGHRS and YFSETQ. V gave up 2 bases and J gave up 2 bases, with 12 bases separating them. The CDR3 extends over 15 amino acids.

The J gene is TRBJ2-5, the V gene TRBV21-1; TRBD2, the table's D call, lacks a check against the DNA. TRBV21-1 is an annotated pseudogene. The CDR3 totals 16 residues. DNA for the CDR3: TGTGCCAGCAGCAAAGTCCCCCTAGCCATTCAAGAGACCCAGTACTTC. Amino acid sequence: CASSKVPLAIQETQYF.

The CDR3 DNA sequence: TGTGCCACCGCTCGGGTCGGGTCACTAACCTACGAGCAGTACTTC. Translating gives CATARVGSLTYEQYF. The rearrangement joins TRBV2 to TRBJ2-7; D remains ambiguous. Germline V gene sequence: CDR1 SNHLY, CDR2 FYNNEI. The V end was cut by 10 bases, the J end by 2 bases, with 21 bases between. The CDR3 length is 15 residues.

J is TRBJ2-3 and V is TRBV5-1, with 9 nucleotides matching TRBD2. Germline V CDR1 and CDR2: SGHRS, YFSETQ. The CDR3 is made up of 15 amino acids. Unmatched junction bases numbered 3, after V lost 0 bases and J lost 4 bases. The chain's CDR3 is CASSLGLAGADTQYF. CDR3 sequence (DNA): TGCGCCAGCAGCTTGGGATTAGCGGGGGCAGATACGCAGTATTTT.

This chain joins TRBV11-2 and TRBJ2-7; perhaps TRBD1 as D (5 bases). Germline V gene lookup returns CDR1 SGHAT and CDR2 FQNNGV. V lost 5 bases, J lost 4 bases, and 9 bases lay in between. This CDR3 has 12 residues. The CDR3 here is CASSTRVYEQYF. CDR3 nucleotide sequence: TGTGCCAGCAGCACCAGGGTTTACGAGCAGTACTTC.